Listed here is a single TCR beta chain. The record originates from a study of blood T cell repertoires in COVID-19. Cohort 3 recovered donors had two negative PCRs, clearance, or symptom resolution. Clones were sequenced by immunoSEQ multiplex PCR, and TCRdb holds only the in-frame ones, with some missing. Counted here are approximately 300,000 clones, more than 90% occurring once; the ten biggest clones make up approximately 17%. The germline V and J ends were trimmed by 9 bases and 2 bases, with 20 bases remaining between them. Germline CDR1 reads ENHRY; CDR2 reads SYGVKD. The CDR3 loop spans 15 amino acids.

Material: PBMCs or T cells enriched from blood (not recorded which). This sequence joins TRBV10-3 and TRBJ2-7; D possibly corresponds to TRBD2 (6 bases). The sequence was obtained from a woman younger than 45 who had recovered from COVID-19. Written as DNA, the CDR3 is TGTGCCATGGCGGATCATAGCGGCGGACCCTACGAGCAGTACTTC. Translation gives CAMADHSGGPYEQYF.